The 9 T cell receptor beta chains given below trace back to one sample, sequenced in a study of blood T cell repertoires in COVID-19. TCRdb's copy holds only in-frame clones and misses some; the assay was immunoSEQ multiplex PCR. The sample lists about 160,000 clones; roughly 84% were seen once. Sequencing was performed on PBMCs or T cells enriched from blood (not recorded which). These receptors were obtained from a man aged 55 to 70 who had recovered from COVID-19.

The chain employs TRBV11-2 and TRBJ2-2, with 8 bases aligning to TRBD1. This CDR3 is 15 amino acids long. V trimming: 5 bases; J trimming: 4 bases; junction bases outside the gene matches: 6. CDR1 and CDR2 (germline): SGHAT, FQNNGV. CDR3 bases: TGTGCCAGCAGCGGTCAGGGGGCGACCACCGGGGAGCTGTTTTTT. Its translation is CASSGQGATTGELFF.

CDR3 bases: TGTGCCAGCAGCTTGGGCGCTTCCGGGACAAGTTCCTACGAGCAGTACTTC. The encoded protein is CASSLGASGTSSYEQYF. The rearrangement links TRBV5-6 to TRBJ2-7; D may be TRBD1 (6 bases). The V and J ends lost 0 bases and 1 base respectively, with 17 bases between them. The germline gives CDR1 SGHDT, CDR2 YYEEEE. CDR3 length: 17 amino acids.

This chain joins TRBV7-2 and TRBJ1-4, with 10 bases identical to TRBD1. V lost 5 bases, J lost 4 bases, and 4 bases stayed unmatched. Germline CDR1 is SGHTA and CDR2 is FQGNSA. CDR3 length: 15 residues. CDR3 residues: CASSPRTGGNEKLFF. CDR3 nucleotides: TGTGCCAGCAGCCCCAGGACAGGGGGTAATGAAAAACTGTTTTTT.

The chain employs TRBV7-3 and TRBJ2-7; no reliable D call. There are 14 residues in the CDR3. V was shortened by 1 base and J by 2 bases, with 9 bases between the two germline ends. From germline, CDR1 is SGHTA and CDR2 FQGTGA. CDR3 sequence: CASSLMAGPYEQYF. The DNA of the CDR3 is TGTGCCAGCAGCTTAATGGCAGGTCCCTACGAGCAGTACTTC.

The chain carries TRBV2 and TRBJ1-3; D perhaps matches TRBD1 (6 bases). CDR3 size: 14 residues. Trimming left V 6 bases short and J 2 bases short, with 11 bases between. The germline V gene encodes CDR1 SNHLY and CDR2 FYNNEI. CDR3 amino acids: CASRETGTGNTIYF. CDR3 nucleotide sequence: TGTGCCAGCAGGGAAACAGGGACTGGAAACACCATATATTTT.

The J gene is TRBJ2-2, the V gene TRBV6-4; TRBD2 matches 8 bases. V shed 8 bases and J 2 bases; nucleotides not matched to a gene: 16. CDR1 MRHNA and CDR2 SNTAGT come from the germline V gene. The CDR3 contains 18 residues. CDR3 DNA: TGTGCCAGCTTCTCATCCCAGGAAGCGGGGGTTAACACCGGGGAGCTGTTTTTT. Translating gives CASFSSQEAGVNTGELFF.

The chain recombines TRBV9 with TRBJ1-6; the D is unclear. The CDR3 totals 14 residues. Per germline, CDR1 SGDLS and CDR2 YYNGEE. V dropped 4 bases and J dropped 9 bases, with 14 bases sitting between them. The CDR3 sequence: CASSITTDLSPLHF. CDR3 bases: TGTGCCAGCAGCATAACAACAGACCTTTCACCCCTCCACTTT.

This chain connects TRBV5-4 to TRBJ2-1; a weak D match, TRBD1 (5 bases). Trimming stripped 4 bases from V and 8 bases from J, with 19 bases between. Germline V gene lookup returns CDR1 SGHNT and CDR2 YYREEE (reference sequence). This CDR3 region has 15 residues. The DNA for the CDR3 is TGTGCCAGCAGCCCAGACAGTAGACGGATGGATGAGCAGTTCTTC. Protein: CASSPDSRRMDEQFF.

In this sample, this clone turned up once. The chain uses TRBV7-9 and TRBJ2-5, with TRBD1 matching 10 bases. Germline V lookup: CDR1 SEHNR, CDR2 FQNEAQ (reference sequence). J was trimmed by 5 bases and V by 4 bases; bases with no gene match: 16. The CDR3 loop spans 18 amino acids. CDR3: CASSSGTGVFDGQETQYF. For the CDR3, the DNA is TGTGCCAGCAGCTCCGGGACAGGGGTTTTCGACGGACAGGAGACCCAGTACTTC.